Following are 16 T cell receptor beta chains from one sample sequenced in a study of blood T cells in healthy people across ages. PCR was performed a second time for roughly 7 to 12 cycles using a sample-barcoded 5' primer and a J-beta primer mix. Using its own MiXCR run on the 5' RACE reads, TCRdb lists one record per CDR3 protein. The data show some 1,800,000 distinct CDR3 sequences, around 42% seen once. The sample was blood. These receptors came from a human donor in good health.

CDR3 bases: TGCGCCAGCAGCCAAGACCGGGCAGGGTTATATGGCTACACCTTC. Translation: CASSQDRAGLYGYTF. The chain combines TRBV4-3 with TRBJ1-2, with D possibly TRBD1 on 5 matching bases. Trimming removed 0 bases from V and 5 bases from J, with 13 bases in between. CDR3 length: 15 amino acids. Looked up from germline, CDR1 is LGHNA and CDR2 is YSLEER.

The rearrangement links TRBV12-3 or TRBV12-4 to TRBJ2-4; 11 bases map to TRBD2. The DNA end is a closer match to TRBJ2-1, so the J assignment may be wrong. This CDR3 comprises 15 residues. This CDR3 is CASSSLAGGPFEQFF. CDR3 coding DNA: TGTGCCAGCAGTTCCTTAGCGGGGGGGCCGTTCGAGCAGTTCTTC.

A remark on this clonotype: This may arise from a read error, as a much more abundant clone is one base away. The chain joins TRBV24-1 to TRBJ2-3, with D possibly matching TRBD2 (6 bases). The V gene lost 2 bases and the J gene lost 10 bases, with 24 bases spanning the gap. Germline values: CDR1 KGHDR, CDR2 SFDVKD. The CDR3 length is 17 residues. The CDR3 loop is CATSDYGSGRGRDPQYF. CDR3 nucleotides: TGTGCCACCAGTGATTATGGAAGCGGGCGAGGACGGGATCCGCAGTATTTT.

This clonotype has ten or more counts. The chain links TRBV7-2 to TRBJ2-7; D unclear. Germline V gene sequence: CDR1 SGHTA, CDR2 FQGNSA. There are 14 residues in the CDR3. The V and J ends lost 6 bases and 0 bases respectively, with 12 bases between them. The chain's CDR3 is CASSRIDTSYEQYF. The CDR3 DNA sequence: TGTGCCAGCAGTCGAATAGACACCTCCTACGAGCAGTACTTC. The complete variable domain, with remaining parts taken from reference TRBV7-2 and TRBJ2-7, reads GAGVSQSPSNKVTEKGKDVELRCDPISGHTALYWYRQSLGQGLEFLIYFQGNSAPDKSGLPSDRFSAERTGGSVSTLTIQRTQQEDSAVYLCASSRIDTSYEQYFGPGTRLTVT.

This clonotype was counted many times. The genes are TRBV7-2 and TRBJ1-4; the D is unclear. Trimming stripped 7 bases from V and 4 bases from J, with 10 bases between. The CDR3 consists of 13 residues. From germline, CDR1 is SGHTA and CDR2 FQGNSA. DNA of the CDR3: TGTGCCAGCACCCGGGCCCTTAATGAAAAACTGTTTTTT. Translated, it gives CASTRALNEKLFF.

The CDR3 reads CASSTMTGGYGYTF. CDR3 sequence (DNA): TGTGCCAGCAGTACAATGACAGGGGGCTATGGCTACACCTTC. The V gene is TRBV25-1, the J gene TRBJ1-2; 9 bases map to TRBD1. In germline, CDR1 is MGHDK, CDR2 SYGVNS. The trim removed 5 bases at V and 4 bases at J, leaving 5 bases unmatched. The length of the CDR3 is 14 residues.

On this clonotype itself: Germline and junction disagree at one end, which may indicate a read error. DNA for the CDR3: TGTGCCAGCAGTTCATGGTCTATTGGGGGGGGCCGACCCCCAGATACGCGGTATTTT. It encodes CASSSWSIGGGRPPDTRYF. The chain combines TRBV27 with TRBJ2-3, with a weak D call TRBD2 (7 bases). Germline assignment: CDR1 MNHEY and CDR2 SMNVEV (reference sequence). The CDR3 consists of 19 residues.

About this clonotype: This could be a read error, since a much larger clone is one nucleotide away. The chain combines TRBV7-3 with TRBJ2-5; D is undetermined. The CDR3 length is 13 residues. The V end was cut by 1 base, the J end by 5 bases, with 8 bases between. Looked up from germline, CDR1 is SGHTA and CDR2 is FQGTGA. The CDR3: CASSLNPHETQYF. Written as DNA, the CDR3 is TGTGCCAGCAGCTTAAACCCCCATGAGACCCAGTACTTC.

The chain recombines TRBV5-1 with TRBJ2-4; no firm D call. The CDR3 consists of 14 residues. Germline V gives CDR1 SGHRS, CDR2 YFSETQ. The V and J ends lost 4 bases and 13 bases respectively, with 21 bases between them. CDR3 region: CASSLVGSTLEQYF. The CDR3 coding sequence is TGCGCCAGCAGCCTAGTGGGTTCCACGCTGGAGCAGTACTTC. The full variable domain, its missing parts supplied by reference TRBV5-1 and TRBJ2-4, is KAGVTQTPRYLIKTRGQQVTLSCSPISGHRSVSWYQQTPGQGLQFLFEYFSETQRNKGNFPGRFSGRQFSNSRSEMNVSTLELGDSALYLCASSLVGSTLEQYFGAGTRLSVL.

The V gene is TRBV20-1, the J gene TRBJ2-7; 9 bases align to TRBD1. This CDR3 contains 15 residues. The germline CDR1 and CDR2 sequences are DFQATT and SNEGSKA (reference sequence). V gave up 7 bases and J gave up 1 base; unmatched junction bases: 11. This chain's CDR3 is CSVWDREGSSYEQYF. Written as DNA, the CDR3 is TGCAGTGTTTGGGACAGGGAAGGTTCGTCCTACGAGCAGTACTTC.

The chain links TRBV10-3 to TRBJ1-2; D is possibly TRBD1 (5 bases). The V end lost 3 bases, the J end lost 0 bases, and 11 bases lay between the germline ends. Per the germline V gene, CDR1 is ENHRY and CDR2 is SYGVKD. The CDR3 is 15 residues long. DNA of the CDR3: TGTGCCATCAGTGACTTCGGGGGACCTAACTATGGCTACACCTTC. This translates into CAISDFGGPNYGYTF.

CDR3: CASNKKGDRPGEQYF. CDR3 coding DNA: TGTGCCAGCAATAAAAAAGGGGACAGGCCTGGCGAGCAGTACTTC. The chain joins TRBV12-3 or TRBV12-4 to TRBJ2-7, with 8 bases aligning to TRBD1. This CDR3 is 15 amino acids long. Trimming removed 7 bases from V and 6 bases from J; junction bases left unmatched: 14.

The V call is TRBV29-1, the J call TRBJ2-2, with unresolved D. From germline, CDR1 is SQVTM and CDR2 ANQGSEA. V gave up 7 bases and J gave up 1 base, with 10 bases separating them. CDR3 length equals 13 residues. In DNA form, the CDR3 reads TGCAGCGCACGATGGGAGAACACCGGGGAGCTGTTTTTT. Amino acid sequence: CSARWENTGELFF.

A few counts support this clonotype. The chain links TRBV12-3 or TRBV12-4 to TRBJ1-5; 7 nucleotides align to TRBD1. The trim removed 3 bases at V and 1 base at J, leaving 3 bases unmatched. CDR3 size: 15 residues. For the CDR3, the DNA is TGTGCCAGCAGTTTGGACAGGTTAAGCAATCAGCCCCAGCATTTT. The encoded protein is CASSLDRLSNQPQHF.

This clonotype was recorded at least ten times. This rearrangement joins TRBV12-3 or TRBV12-4 to TRBJ2-7; D is ambiguous. The CDR3 consists of 12 residues. Deletions cut 3 bases from V and 1 base from J, with 4 bases between. CDR3 sequence: CASSFRSYEQYF. The CDR3 DNA reads TGTGCCAGCAGTTTCCGGTCCTACGAGCAGTACTTC.

This clonotype was seen only a few times. The chain carries TRBV20-1 and TRBJ2-7; 7 nucleotides line up with TRBD1. The CDR3 runs to 14 residues. V gave up 6 bases and J gave up 2 bases; unmatched junction bases: 10. CDR1 and CDR2 (germline): DFQATT, SNEGSKA (reference sequence). This CDR3 is CSASTGTATYEQYF. The CDR3 DNA reads as TGCAGTGCCAGTACCGGGACAGCAACCTACGAGCAGTACTTC.